The source of this T cell receptor (beta chain) is a study of T cells in Graves' hyperthyroidism and ophthalmopathy. Germline V CDR1 and CDR2: MNHEY, SMNVEV (reference sequence). The CDR3 sequence is 15 residues long. The J segment lost 2 bases and the V segment lost 0 bases, leaving 0 bases of the junction unmatched. There were TCR beta CDR3 regions amplified from RNA transcripts. HTBI primers drove first-round RT-PCR of the TCR CDR3. Each CDR3 protein is one row after TCRdb ran MiXCR on the multiplex PCR reads. The sample contains over 500,000 distinct CDR3 sequences, 40% to 55% of which appear only once. This clonotype was seen repeatedly, ten times or more.

Sequences were obtained from peripheral blood or thyroid tissue (not recorded which). The chain has TRBV27 and TRBJ2-5; TRBD2 matches at 10 bases. The receptor's source is an adult woman with Graves' disease, either hyperthyroidism or ophthalmopathy (not recorded which). Written as DNA, the CDR3 is TGTGCCAGCAGTTTATCGACTAGCGGGCAAGAGACCCAGTACTTC. Its protein product is CASSLSTSGQETQYF.